The 2 T cell receptor beta chains in this list originate from one sample, sequenced in a study of cytomegalovirus exposure and HLA in healthy donors. Researchers ran the PCR with 60 Vbeta and 13 Jbeta primers. Using immunoSEQ multiplex PCR, the repertoire was profiled, and TCRdb retains in-frame clones only, with some absent. The sample carries 240,000 or so clones, about four fifths recorded once. Sequenced: PBMCs. The receptors stem from a woman aged 40 to 50 in good health and CMV-seropositive.

This clone was detected a few times. This chain uses TRBV18 with TRBJ1-5, with D tentatively TRBD1 (5 bases). Between the trimmed V and J ends, which lost 9 bases and 2 bases, there was a span of 11 bases. Germline V lookup: CDR1 KGHSH, CDR2 LQKENI. The CDR3 length is 13 residues. The CDR3 DNA sequence: TGTGCCAGTCATGGAGGGGGCAATCAGCCCCAGCATTTT. Translation gives CASHGGGNQPQHF.

In this sample, this clone turned up once. The gene calls are TRBV5-1 and TRBJ2-3; the D gene is possibly TRBD1 (5 bases). V lost 1 base to trimming and J lost 2 bases, with 8 bases between them. This CDR3 has 14 amino acids. CDR1 and CDR2 (germline): SGHRS, YFSETQ. The CDR3 DNA follows: TGCGCCAGCAGCTTGACAGGATCCACAGATACGCAGTATTTT. It is translated as CASSLTGSTDTQYF. Together with reference TRBV5-1 and TRBJ2-3, the CDR3 gives the full variable domain: KAGVTQTPRYLIKTRGQQVTLSCSPISGHRSVSWYQQTPGQGLQFLFEYFSETQRNKGNFPGRFSGRQFSNSRSEMNVSTLELGDSALYLCASSLTGSTDTQYFGPGTRLTVL.